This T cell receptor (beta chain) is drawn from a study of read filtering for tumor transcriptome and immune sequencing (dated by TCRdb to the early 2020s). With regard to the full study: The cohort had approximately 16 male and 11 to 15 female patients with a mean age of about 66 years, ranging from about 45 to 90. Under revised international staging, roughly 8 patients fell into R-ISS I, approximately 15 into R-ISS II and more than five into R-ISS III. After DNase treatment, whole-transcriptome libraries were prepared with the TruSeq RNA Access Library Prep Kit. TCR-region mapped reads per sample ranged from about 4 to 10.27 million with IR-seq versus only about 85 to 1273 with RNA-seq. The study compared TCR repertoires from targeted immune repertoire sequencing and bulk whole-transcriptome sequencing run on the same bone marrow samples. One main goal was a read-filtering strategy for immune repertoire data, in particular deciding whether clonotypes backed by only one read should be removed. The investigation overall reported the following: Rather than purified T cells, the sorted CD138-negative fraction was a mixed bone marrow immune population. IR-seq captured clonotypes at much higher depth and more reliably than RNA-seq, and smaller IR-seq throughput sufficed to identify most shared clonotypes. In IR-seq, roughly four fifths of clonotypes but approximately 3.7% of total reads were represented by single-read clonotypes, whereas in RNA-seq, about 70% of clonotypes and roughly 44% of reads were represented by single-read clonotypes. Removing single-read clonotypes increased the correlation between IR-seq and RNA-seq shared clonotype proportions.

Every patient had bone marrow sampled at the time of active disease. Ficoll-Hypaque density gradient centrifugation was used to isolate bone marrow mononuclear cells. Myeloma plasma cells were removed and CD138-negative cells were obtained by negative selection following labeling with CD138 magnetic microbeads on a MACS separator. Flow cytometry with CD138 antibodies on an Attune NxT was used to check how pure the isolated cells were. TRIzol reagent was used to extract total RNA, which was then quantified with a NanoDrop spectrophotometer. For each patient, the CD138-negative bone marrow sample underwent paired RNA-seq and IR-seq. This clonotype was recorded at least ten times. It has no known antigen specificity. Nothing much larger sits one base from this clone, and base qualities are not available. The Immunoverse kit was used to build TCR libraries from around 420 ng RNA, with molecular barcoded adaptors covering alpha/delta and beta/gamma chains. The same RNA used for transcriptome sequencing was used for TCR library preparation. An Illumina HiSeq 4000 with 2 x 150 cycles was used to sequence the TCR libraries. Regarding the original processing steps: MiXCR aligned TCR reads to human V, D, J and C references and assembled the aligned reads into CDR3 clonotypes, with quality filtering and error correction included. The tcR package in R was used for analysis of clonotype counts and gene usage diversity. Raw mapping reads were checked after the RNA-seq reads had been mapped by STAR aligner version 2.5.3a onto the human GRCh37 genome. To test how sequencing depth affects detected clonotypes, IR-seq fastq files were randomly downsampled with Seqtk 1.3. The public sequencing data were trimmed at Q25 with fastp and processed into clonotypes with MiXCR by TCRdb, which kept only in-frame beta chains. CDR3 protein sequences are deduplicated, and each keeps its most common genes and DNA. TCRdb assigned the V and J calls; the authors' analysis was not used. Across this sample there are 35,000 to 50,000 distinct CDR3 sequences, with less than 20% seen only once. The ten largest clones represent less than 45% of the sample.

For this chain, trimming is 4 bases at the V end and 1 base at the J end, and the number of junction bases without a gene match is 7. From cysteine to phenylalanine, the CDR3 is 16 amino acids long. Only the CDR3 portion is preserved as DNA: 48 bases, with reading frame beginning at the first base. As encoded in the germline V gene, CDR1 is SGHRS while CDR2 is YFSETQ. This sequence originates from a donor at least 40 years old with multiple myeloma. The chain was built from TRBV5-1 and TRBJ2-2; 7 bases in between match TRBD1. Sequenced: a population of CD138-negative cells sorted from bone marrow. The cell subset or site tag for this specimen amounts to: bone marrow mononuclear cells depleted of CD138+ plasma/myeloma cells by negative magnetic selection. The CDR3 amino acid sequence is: CASSPAGTENTGELFF. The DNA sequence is TGCGCCAGCAGCCCGGCCGGGACAGAGAACACCGGGGAGCTGTTTTTT.